A single T cell receptor beta chain is shown here with its context. Its antigen is currently unknown. This sample is drawn from a study of T cells in Graves' hyperthyroidism and ophthalmopathy. Study-wide points: In the blood, most expanded thyroid clonotypes above 0.001 appeared as well.

Authors of the study amplified TCR beta CDR3 regions from RNA transcripts. Carried out on the TCR CDR3, a first-round RT-PCR used the HTBI primer set. MiXCR, run by TCRdb on the multiplex PCR reads, gives a single entry per CDR3 protein. The repertoire consists of approximately 610,000 distinct CDR3 sequences, with about 15% occurring once and the leading ten covering 3.5% to 4.5%. The PBMCs had their origin in approximately 10 ml of fresh peripheral blood. The clonotype originates from a woman aged 40 to 55 with Graves' ophthalmopathy. Material for sequencing was blood.

CDR3 bases: TGTGCCACCACCAGGGCCCAGTACACTGAAGCTTTCTTT. This codes for CATTRAQYTEAFF. This rearrangement joins TRBV6-1 to TRBJ1-1, with D perhaps TRBD1 (5 bases). The CDR3 has 13 residues. Germline loops: CDR1 MNHNS, CDR2 SASEGT. The V end was cut by 10 bases, the J end by 3 bases, with 15 bases between.